A single T cell receptor beta chain is shown here with its context. What it binds is not known. The data were taken from a study of cytomegalovirus exposure and HLA in healthy donors. Both 60 Vbeta primers and 13 Jbeta primers went into the PCR. The assay was immunoSEQ multiplex PCR, and TCRdb's table has in-frame clones only and misses some. The data show roughly 100,000 clones, 55% to 80% seen once. Findings of the study overall: Among the CMV-associated chains, three were confirmed in vitro as specific for CMV antigens. Reports described diagnosis of cytomegalovirus status by the classifier as highly specific and sensitive.

The CDR3 extends over 15 amino acids. In germline, CDR1 is SNHLY, CDR2 FYNNEI. V lost 2 bases, J lost 8 bases, and 8 bases stayed unmatched. This receptor was identified in a human donor in good health. The sample was PBMCs. The V gene is TRBV2, the J gene TRBJ1-4, with TRBD1 matching 7 bases. The CDR3 nucleotides read TGTGCCAGCAGTGAAAGCAGAGGGGGCGAAGAAAAACTGTTTTTT. Encoded protein: CASSESRGGEEKLFF.